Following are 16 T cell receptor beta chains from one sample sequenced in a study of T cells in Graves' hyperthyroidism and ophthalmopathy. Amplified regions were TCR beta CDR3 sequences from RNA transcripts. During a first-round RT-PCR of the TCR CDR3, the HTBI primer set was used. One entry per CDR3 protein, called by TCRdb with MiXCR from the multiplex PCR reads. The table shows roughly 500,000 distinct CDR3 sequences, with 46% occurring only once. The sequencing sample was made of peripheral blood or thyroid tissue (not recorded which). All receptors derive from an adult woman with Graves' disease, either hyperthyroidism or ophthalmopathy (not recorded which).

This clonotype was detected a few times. The CDR3 is CASSLRGSRRGEKLFF. DNA of the CDR3: TGTGCCAGCAGTTTACGTGGCTCCAGGCGGGGTGAAAAACTGTTTTTT. V gene TRBV2 combines with J gene TRBJ1-4; no reliable D call. This CDR3 is 16 amino acids long. The germline CDR1 and CDR2 sequences are SNHLY and FYNNEI. Trimming left V 5 bases short and J 7 bases short, with 20 bases between.

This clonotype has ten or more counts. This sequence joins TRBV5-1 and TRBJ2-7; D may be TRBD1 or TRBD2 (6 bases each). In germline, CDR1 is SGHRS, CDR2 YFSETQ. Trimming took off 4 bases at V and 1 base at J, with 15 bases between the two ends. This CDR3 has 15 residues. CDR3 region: CASSQQGGQSYEQYF. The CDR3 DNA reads TGCGCCAGCAGCCAACAAGGGGGGCAATCCTACGAGCAGTACTTC.

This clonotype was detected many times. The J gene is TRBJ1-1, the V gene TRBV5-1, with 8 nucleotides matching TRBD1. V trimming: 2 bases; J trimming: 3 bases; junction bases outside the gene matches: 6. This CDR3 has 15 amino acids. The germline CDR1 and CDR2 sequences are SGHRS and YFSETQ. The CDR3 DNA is TGCGCCAGCAGCTTAGGACAGGGACGGGACACTGAAGCTTTCTTT. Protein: CASSLGQGRDTEAFF.

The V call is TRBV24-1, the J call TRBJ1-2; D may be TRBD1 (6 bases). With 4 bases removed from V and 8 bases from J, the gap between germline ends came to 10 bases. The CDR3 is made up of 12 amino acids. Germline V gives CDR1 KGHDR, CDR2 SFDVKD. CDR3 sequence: CATSDPTGGYTF. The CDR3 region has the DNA TGTGCCACCAGTGACCCCACAGGGGGCTACACCTTC.

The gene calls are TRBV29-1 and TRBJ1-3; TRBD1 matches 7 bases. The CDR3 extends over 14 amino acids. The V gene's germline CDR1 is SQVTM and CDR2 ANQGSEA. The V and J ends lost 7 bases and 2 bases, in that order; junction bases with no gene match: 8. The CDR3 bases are TGCAGCGCGACAGGGATGATGGCTGGAAACACCATATATTTT. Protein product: CSATGMMAGNTIYF.

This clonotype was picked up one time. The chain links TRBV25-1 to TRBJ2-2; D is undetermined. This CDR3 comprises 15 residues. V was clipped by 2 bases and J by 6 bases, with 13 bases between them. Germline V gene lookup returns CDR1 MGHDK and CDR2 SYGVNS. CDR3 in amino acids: CASSEERVRAGELFF. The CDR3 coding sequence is TGTGCCAGCAGTGAAGAACGCGTCCGGGCCGGGGAGCTGTTTTTT. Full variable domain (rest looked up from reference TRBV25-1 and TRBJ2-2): EADIYQTPRYLVIGTGKKITLECSQTMGHDKMYWYQQDPGMELHLIHYSYGVNSTEKGDLSSESTVSRIRTEHFPLTLESARPSHTSQYLCASSEERVRAGELFFGEGSRLTVL.

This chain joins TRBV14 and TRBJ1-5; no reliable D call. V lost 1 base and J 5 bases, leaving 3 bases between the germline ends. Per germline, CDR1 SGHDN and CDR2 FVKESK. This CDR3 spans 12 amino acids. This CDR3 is CASSQADQPQHF. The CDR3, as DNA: TGTGCCAGCAGCCAAGCAGATCAGCCCCAGCATTTT.

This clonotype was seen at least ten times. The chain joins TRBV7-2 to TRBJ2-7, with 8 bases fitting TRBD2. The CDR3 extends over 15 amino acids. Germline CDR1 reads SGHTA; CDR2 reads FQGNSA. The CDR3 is CTKQPGLGTTYEQYF. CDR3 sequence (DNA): TGTACAAAACAGCCGGGACTAGGAACGACCTACGAGCAGTACTTC.

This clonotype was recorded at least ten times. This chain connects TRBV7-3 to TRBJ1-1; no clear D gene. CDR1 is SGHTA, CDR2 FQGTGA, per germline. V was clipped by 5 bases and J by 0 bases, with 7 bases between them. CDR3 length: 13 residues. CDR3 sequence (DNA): TGTGCCAGCAGCCCCAACATGAACACTGAAGCTTTCTTT. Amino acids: CASSPNMNTEAFF.

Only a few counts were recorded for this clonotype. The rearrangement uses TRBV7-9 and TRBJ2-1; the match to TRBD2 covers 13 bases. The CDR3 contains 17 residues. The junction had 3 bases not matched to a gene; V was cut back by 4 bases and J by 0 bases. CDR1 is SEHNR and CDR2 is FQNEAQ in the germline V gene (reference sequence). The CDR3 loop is CASSWGLAGPSYNEQFF. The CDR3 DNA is TGTGCCAGCAGCTGGGGACTAGCGGGACCCTCCTACAATGAGCAGTTCTTC.

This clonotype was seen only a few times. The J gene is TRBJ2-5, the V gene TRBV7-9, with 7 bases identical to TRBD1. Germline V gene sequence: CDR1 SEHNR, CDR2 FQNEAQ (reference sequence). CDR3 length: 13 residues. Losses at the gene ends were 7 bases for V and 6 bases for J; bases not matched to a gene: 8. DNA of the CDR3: TGTGCCAGCATAGCCAGGGGGATGAAGACCCAGTACTTC. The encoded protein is CASIARGMKTQYF.

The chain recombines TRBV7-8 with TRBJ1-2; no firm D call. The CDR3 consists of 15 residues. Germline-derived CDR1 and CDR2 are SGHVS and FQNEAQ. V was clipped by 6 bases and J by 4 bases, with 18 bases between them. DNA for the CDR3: TGTGCCAGCAGGCCCAGGTGGGCCGTAGGCTATGGCTACACCTTC. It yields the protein CASRPRWAVGYGYTF.

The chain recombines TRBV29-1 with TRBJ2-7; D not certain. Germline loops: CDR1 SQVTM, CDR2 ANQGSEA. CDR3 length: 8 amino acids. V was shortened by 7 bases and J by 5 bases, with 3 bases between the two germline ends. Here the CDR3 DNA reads TGCAGCGGGGACGAGCAGTACTTC. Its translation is CSGDEQYF.

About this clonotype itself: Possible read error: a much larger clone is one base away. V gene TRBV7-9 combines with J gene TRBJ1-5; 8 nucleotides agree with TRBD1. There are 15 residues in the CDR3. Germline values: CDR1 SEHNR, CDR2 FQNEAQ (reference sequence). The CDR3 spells CASSQGGTGHWPQHF. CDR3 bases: TGCGCCAGCAGCCAAGGGGGGACAGGTCATTGGCCCCAGCATTTT.

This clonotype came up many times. This chain's CDR3 is CASSQPGENEKLFF. Written as DNA, the CDR3 is TGCGCCAGCAGCCAACCAGGGGAAAATGAAAAACTGTTTTTT. This chain links TRBV4-1 with TRBJ1-4, with a tentative D call TRBD1 (6 bases). This CDR3 spans 14 amino acids. V was shortened by 2 bases and J by 5 bases, with 9 bases between the two germline ends. CDR1 MGHRA and CDR2 YSYEKL come from the germline V gene.

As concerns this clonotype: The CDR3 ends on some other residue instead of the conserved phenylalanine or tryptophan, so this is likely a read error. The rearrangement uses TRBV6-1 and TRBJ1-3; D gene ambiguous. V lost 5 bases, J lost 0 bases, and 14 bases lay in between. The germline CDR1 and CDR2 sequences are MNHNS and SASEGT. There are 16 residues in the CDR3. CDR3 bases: TGTGCCAGCAGTCCCCGGAGACCCAGCTCTGGAAACACCATATATCTT. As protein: CASSPRRPSSGNTIYL.